What follows are 5 T cell receptor beta chains derived from one specimen sequenced in a study of blood T cell repertoires in COVID-19. This table comes from immunoSEQ multiplex PCR, and its TCRdb copy is limited to in-frame clones, with some not included. The data hold about 130,000 clones, with about 79% observed a single time. The sample comprised PBMCs or T cells enriched from blood (not recorded which). Receptor source: a man aged 50 to 59 who had recovered from COVID-19.

This clone has more than one count but fewer than ten. The V call is TRBV6-2 or TRBV6-3, the J call TRBJ1-6, with no clear D. Trimming left V 0 bases short and J 7 bases short, with 10 bases between. Looked up from germline, CDR1 is MNHEY and CDR2 is SVGEGT. This CDR3 contains 15 residues. CDR3 in DNA: TGTGCCAGCAGTTACTCGACTCAAATGAATTCACCCCTCCACTTT. The encoded protein is CASSYSTQMNSPLHF.

V gene TRBV7-6 combines with J gene TRBJ2-1, with a weak D call TRBD1 (5 bases). The ends were cut back, 1 base at V and 7 bases at J, with 8 bases in the middle. This CDR3 is built from 13 residues. From germline, CDR1 is SGHVS and CDR2 FNYEAQ. The CDR3 nucleotides are TGTGCCAGCAGCTTAGTGGGGCGGAATGAGCAGTTCTTC. As protein: CASSLVGRNEQFF.

The chain employs TRBV7-9 and TRBJ2-3; D perhaps matches TRBD1 (5 bases). The germline V gene encodes CDR1 SEHNR and CDR2 FQNEAQ (reference sequence). V was shortened by 2 bases and J by 4 bases, with 19 bases between the two germline ends. The CDR3 length is 17 residues. In DNA, the CDR3 is TGTGCCAGCAGCTTACCGGCAATGGGGCTACACGCAGATACGCAGTATTTT. As protein: CASSLPAMGLHADTQYF. The variable domain in full, completed from reference TRBV7-9 and TRBJ2-3, reads DTGVSQNPRHKITKRGQNVTFRCDPISEHNRLYWYRQTLGQGPEFLTYFQNEAQLEKSRLLSDRFSAERPKGSFSTLEIQRTEQGDSAMYLCASSLPAMGLHADTQYFGPGTRLTVL.

The chain uses TRBV5-4 and TRBJ1-2; D remains ambiguous. The V end was cut by 4 bases, the J end by 7 bases, with 11 bases between. The CDR3 sequence is 12 residues long. CDR1 is SGHNT, CDR2 YYREEE, per germline (reference sequence). The CDR3 sequence is CASSPDGVGYTF. The DNA for the CDR3 is TGTGCCAGCAGCCCGGACGGGGTTGGCTACACCTTC.

CDR3 nucleotides: TGTGCCAGCACCCTCACCGGGGAGCTGTTTTTT. It yields the protein CASTLTGELFF. The rearrangement joins TRBV12-3 or TRBV12-4 to TRBJ2-2, with unresolved D. V gave up 7 bases and J gave up 4 bases, with 4 bases separating them. The CDR3 extends over 11 amino acids.